Below, one T cell receptor (beta chain) is given with its context. This entry comes from a study of blood T cell repertoires in COVID-19. Study as a whole: Acute-phase and convalescent COVID-19 samples originated in the United States, Italy and Spain. PBMCs, B-cell-depleted T cells, or T cells provided the cDNA or gDNA that made up the material.

The germline V gene encodes CDR1 SGHTA and CDR2 FQGNSA. The CDR3 consists of 16 residues. The V segment lost 4 bases and the J segment 0 bases; nucleotides outside the gene matches: 5. Under the authors' procedure: Nucleated cell number was recorded as an estimate derived from reference gene primer amplification. TCRdb's copy holds only in-frame clones and misses some; the assay was immunoSEQ multiplex PCR. The DNA gave D and trimming, while V, J and clone size come from that table. Among 75,000 to 90,000 clones, around 86% were seen once, and the ten largest hold 8%. Sequenced: peripheral blood. The chain joins TRBV7-2 to TRBJ2-3; TRBD2 matches 9 bases. The receptor's source is an elderly man with active or convalescent COVID-19. The CDR3 is CASSYLSGSSTDTQYF. CDR3 DNA: TGTGCCAGCAGCTACCTTAGCGGGAGCAGCACAGATACGCAGTATTTT. Looking up the rest from reference TRBV7-2 and TRBJ2-3 gives the full variable domain: GAGVSQSPSNKVTEKGKDVELRCDPISGHTALYWYRQSLGQGLEFLIYFQGNSAPDKSGLPSDRFSAERTGGSVSTLTIQRTQQEDSAVYLCASSYLSGSSTDTQYFGPGTRLTVL.